What follows are 13 T cell receptor beta chains derived from one specimen sequenced in a study of monozygotic twins with inflammatory bowel disease. From the 5' RACE reads, TCRdb lists one entry per CDR3 protein and no DNA. Its table records more than 85,000 distinct CDR3 sequences. Sequencing input: blood. These receptor sequences come from a human donor with ulcerative colitis or Crohn's disease, or a healthy co-twin of an affected twin (not recorded which).

V and J are TRBV3-1 and TRBJ2-5; TCRdb picks TRBD1, but there is no DNA to check that call. This CDR3 spans 15 amino acids. Germline assignment: CDR1 LGHDT and CDR2 YNNKEL (reference sequence). This CDR3 is CASSQDREVLQTQYF.

V usage is TRBV7-9 and J usage is TRBJ2-5; TCRdb calls TRBD2, which cannot be checked without DNA. Germline V CDR1 and CDR2: SEHNR, FQNEAQ (reference sequence). The CDR3 loop spans 15 amino acids. The CDR3 sequence is CASSLGSPGKETQYF.

V and J are TRBV24-1 and TRBJ2-1. The length of the CDR3 is 13 residues. Germline V CDR1 and CDR2: KGHDR, SFDVKD. The CDR3 loop is CATSDLAGNEQFF.

The chain combines TRBV28 with TRBJ2-7; checking the TCRdb D call of TRBD1 is not possible without DNA. The CDR3 runs to 15 residues. The germline V gene has CDR1 MDHEN and CDR2 SYDVKM. The chain's CDR3 is CASSRGFSLSYEQYF.

The CDR3 spells CASSSKGQGVGLPLHF. V and J are TRBV5-1 and TRBJ1-6; the TCRdb call, TRBD1, lacks DNA for checking. This CDR3 contains 16 residues. Germline V gives CDR1 SGHRS, CDR2 YFSETQ.

This chain links TRBV5-1 with TRBJ1-1. CDR1 and CDR2 (germline): SGHRS, YFSETQ. The CDR3 is 16 amino acids. CDR3 protein: CASSPVVGVSDTEAFF.

The chain uses TRBV5-4 and TRBJ2-7; TCRdb designates TRBD2, a call that cannot be tested without DNA. The germline CDR1 and CDR2 sequences are SGHNT and YYREEE (reference sequence). The CDR3 runs to 15 residues. The CDR3 spells CASSPGASGSVEQYF. Looking up the rest from reference TRBV5-4 and TRBJ2-7 gives the full variable domain: ETGVTQSPTHLIKTRGQQVTLRCSSQSGHNTVSWYQQALGQGPQFIFQYYREEENGRGNFPPRFSGLQFPNYSSELNVNALELDDSALYLCASSPGASGSVEQYFGPGTRLTVT.

The chain carries TRBV5-1 and TRBJ2-1; TCRdb's assignment of TRBD1 cannot be checked, as there is no DNA. Germline CDR1 reads SGHRS; CDR2 reads YFSETQ. The CDR3 runs to 13 residues. The CDR3 protein is CASSLGGANEQFF.

The V call is TRBV9, the J call TRBJ2-3; without DNA, the TCRdb call of TRBD1 cannot be checked. This CDR3 comprises 15 residues. Germline lookup yields CDR1 SGDLS and CDR2 YYNGEE. The CDR3 here is CASSEGDRGRDTQYF.

The chain employs TRBV27 and TRBJ2-1; the TCRdb D gene call, TRBD2, has no DNA to confirm it. There are 15 residues in the CDR3. The germline CDR1 and CDR2 sequences are MNHEY and SMNVEV (reference sequence). The CDR3 sequence: CASRPLSGLYNEQFF.

The chain has TRBV9 and TRBJ2-3; TCRdb designates TRBD1, a call that cannot be tested without DNA. CDR3 length: 14 amino acids. Germline V CDR1 and CDR2: SGDLS, YYNGEE. This CDR3 reads CASSIATTGDTQYF.

The chain employs TRBV7-7 and TRBJ2-1; TCRdb selects TRBD1, and the lack of DNA leaves this call unchecked. The CDR3 runs 15 residues. From germline, CDR1 is SSHAT and CDR2 FNYEAQ (reference sequence). The CDR3 sequence is CASSLEGADYNEQFF. Combining the CDR3 with reference TRBV7-7 and TRBJ2-1 gives the whole variable domain GAGVSQSPRYKVTKRGQDVTLRCDPISSHATLYWYQQALGQGPEFLTYFNYEAQPDKSGLPSDRFSAERPEGSISTLTIQRTEQRDSAMYRCASSLEGADYNEQFFGPGTRLTVL.

V is TRBV20-1 and J is TRBJ2-7; TCRdb proposes TRBD1, but this gene call is untestable without DNA. Germline V gene sequence: CDR1 DFQATT, CDR2 SNEGSKA (reference sequence). The CDR3 sequence is 11 residues long. The CDR3 region is CSAVRGHEQYF.